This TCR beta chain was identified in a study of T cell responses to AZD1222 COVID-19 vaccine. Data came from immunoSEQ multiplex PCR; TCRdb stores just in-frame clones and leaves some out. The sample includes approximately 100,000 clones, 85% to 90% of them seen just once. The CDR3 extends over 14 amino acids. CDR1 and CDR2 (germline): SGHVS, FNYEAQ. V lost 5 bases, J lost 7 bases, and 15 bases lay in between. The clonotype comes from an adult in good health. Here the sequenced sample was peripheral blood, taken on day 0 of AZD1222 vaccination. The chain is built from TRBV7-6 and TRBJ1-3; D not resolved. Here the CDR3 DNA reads TGTGCCAGCAGCCCCATCTGGCCCGGGAACACCATATATTTT. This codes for CASSPIWPGNTIYF.